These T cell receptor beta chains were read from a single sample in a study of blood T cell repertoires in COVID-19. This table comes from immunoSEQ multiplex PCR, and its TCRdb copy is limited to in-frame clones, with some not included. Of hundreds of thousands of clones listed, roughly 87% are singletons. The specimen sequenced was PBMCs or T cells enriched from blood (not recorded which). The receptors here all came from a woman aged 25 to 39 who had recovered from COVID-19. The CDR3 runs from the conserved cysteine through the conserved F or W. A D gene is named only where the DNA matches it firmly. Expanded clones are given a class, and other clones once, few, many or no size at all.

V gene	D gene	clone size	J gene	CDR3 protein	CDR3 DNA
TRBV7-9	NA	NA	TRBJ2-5	CASSFYQGQETQYF	TGTGCCAGCAGCTTTTACCAGGGCCAAGAGACCCAGTACTTC
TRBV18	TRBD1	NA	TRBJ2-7	CASSQGTAYEQYF	TGTGCCAGCTCACAAGGGACAGCCTACGAGCAGTACTTC
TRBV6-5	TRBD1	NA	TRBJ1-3	CASRPDRDSGNTIYF	TGTGCCAGCAGGCCGGACAGGGACTCTGGAAACACCATATATTTT
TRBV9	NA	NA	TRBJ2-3	CASSVDGATDTQYF	TGTGCCAGCAGCGTAGACGGTGCGACAGATACGCAGTATTTT
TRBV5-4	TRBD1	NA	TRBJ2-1	CASSPMGQGGDEQFF	TGTGCCAGCAGCCCCATGGGACAGGGAGGGGATGAGCAGTTCTTC
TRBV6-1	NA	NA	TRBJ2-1	CASSESWGALEQFF	TGTGCCAGCAGTGAATCGTGGGGCGCGCTCGAGCAGTTCTTC
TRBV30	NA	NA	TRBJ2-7	CAWRTDREQYF	TGTGCCTGGAGAACGGACAGAGAGCAGTACTTC
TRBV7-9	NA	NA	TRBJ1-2	CASSFSTGPYGYTF	TGTGCCAGCAGCTTTAGCACAGGGCCATATGGCTACACCTTC
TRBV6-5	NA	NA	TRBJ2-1	CASRQGRPYNEQFF	TGTGCCAGCAGGCAGGGTAGGCCGTACAATGAGCAGTTCTTC
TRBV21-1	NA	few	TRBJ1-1	CASSKGDRGSSEAFF	TGTGCCAGCAGCAAAGGGGACAGGGGGTCCTCTGAAGCTTTCTTT
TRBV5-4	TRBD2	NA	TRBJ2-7	CASSRGLAGGARDEQYF	TGTGCCAGCAGCCGGGGACTAGCGGGAGGAGCCCGGGACGAGCAGTACTTC
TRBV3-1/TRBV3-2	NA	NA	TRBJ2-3	CAVLETQYF	TGTGCCGTTCTGGAGACGCAGTATTTT
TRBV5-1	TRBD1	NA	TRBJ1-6	CASSLGTGGNSPLHF	TGCGCCAGCAGCTTGGGGACAGGGGGCAATTCACCCCTCCACTTT
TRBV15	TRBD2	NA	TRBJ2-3	CATSREGFVSSGDLLLQSDTQYF	TGTGCCACCAGCAGAGAGGGGTTTGTTTCCAGCGGGGATTTACTTTTGCAATCAGATACGCAGTATTTT
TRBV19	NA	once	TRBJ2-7	CASRVRRGGIYEQYF	TGTGCCAGTAGAGTGAGGCGCGGCGGAATCTACGAGCAGTACTTC
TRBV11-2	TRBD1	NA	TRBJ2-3	CASSLLPGQGRDTQYF	TGTGCCAGCAGCTTATTACCCGGACAGGGGAGAGATACGCAGTATTTT
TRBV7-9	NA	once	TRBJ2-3	CASSSSPPGVSLTDTQYF	TGTGCCAGCAGCTCCTCCCCCCCGGGGGTTAGTTTAACAGATACGCAGTATTTT
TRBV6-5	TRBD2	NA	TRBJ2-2	CASTPTSANTGELFF	TGTGCCAGCACCCCGACTAGCGCGAACACCGGGGAGCTGTTTTTT
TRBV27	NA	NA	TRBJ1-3	CASSYGNVNTIYF	TGTGCCAGCAGTTATGGCAACGTAAACACCATATATTTT
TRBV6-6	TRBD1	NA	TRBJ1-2	CASSQQGRPNYGYTF	TGTGCCAGCAGTCAACAGGGGAGACCTAACTATGGCTACACCTTC
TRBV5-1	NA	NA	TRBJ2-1	CASSFPRGSYNEQFF	TGCGCCAGCAGCTTTCCCAGGGGTTCCTACAATGAGCAGTTCTTC
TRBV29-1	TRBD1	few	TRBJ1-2	CSVAGTGGNYGYTF	TGCAGCGTAGCCGGGACAGGGGGAAACTATGGCTACACCTTC
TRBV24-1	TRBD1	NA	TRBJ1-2	CATSGQGAYGYTF	TGTGCCACCAGTGGGCAGGGGGCATATGGCTACACCTTC
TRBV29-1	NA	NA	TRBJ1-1	CSVDGATEAFF	TGCAGCGTTGATGGGGCCACTGAAGCTTTCTTT
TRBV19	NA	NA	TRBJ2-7	CASSLSGQGMYEQYF	TGTGCCAGTAGTTTATCGGGCCAGGGTATGTACGAGCAGTACTTC
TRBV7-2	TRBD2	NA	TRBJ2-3	CASSRSGGTDTQYF	TGTGCCAGCAGCCGTAGCGGGGGCACAGATACGCAGTATTTT
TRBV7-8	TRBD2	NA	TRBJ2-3	CASSPRSGGSTDTQYF	TGTGCCAGCAGCCCTCGTAGCGGGGGGAGCACAGATACGCAGTATTTT
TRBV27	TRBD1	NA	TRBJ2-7	CATWTGGSYEQYF	TGTGCCACCTGGACAGGGGGCTCCTACGAGCAGTACTTC
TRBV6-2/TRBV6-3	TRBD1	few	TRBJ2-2	CASSSGGNTGELFF	TGTGCCAGCAGTTCAGGGGGGAACACCGGGGAGCTGTTTTTT
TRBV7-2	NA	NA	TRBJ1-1	CASSQEHSSNTEAFF	TGTGCCAGCAGCCAAGAGCACTCCTCGAACACTGAAGCTTTCTTT
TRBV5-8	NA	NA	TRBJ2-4	CASSPKIRRVDF	TGTGCCAGCAGCCCCAAAATACGGCGGGTGGACTTC
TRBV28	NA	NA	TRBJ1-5	CASTLPGEPQHF	TGTGCCAGCACCCTCCCCGGGGAGCCCCAGCATTTT
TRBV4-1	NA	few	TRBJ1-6	CASSRPGRGRENSPLHF	TGCGCCAGCAGCCGTCCCGGGAGGGGAAGGGAGAATTCACCCCTCCACTTT
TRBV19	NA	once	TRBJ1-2	CASSRWEGADGYTF	TGTGCCAGTAGCCGCTGGGAAGGGGCTGACGGCTACACCTTC
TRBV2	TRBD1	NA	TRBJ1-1	CASSRTGVNTEAFF	TGTGCCAGTTCTAGGACAGGGGTGAACACTGAAGCTTTCTTT